Each of the 25 T cell receptor beta chains below was sequenced from the same sample in a study of T cell changes during pregnancy in multiple sclerosis. Profiled with immunoSEQ multiplex PCR; TCRdb holds only in-frame clones, not every one. The sample lists around 50,000 clones, approximately 92% occurring once. The sequenced sample was CD4+ T cells from peripheral blood mononuclear cells, obtained after pregnancy. These receptors were obtained from a female donor with multiple sclerosis, enrolled in a pregnancy study.

The chain employs TRBV6-6 and TRBJ1-5, with D perhaps matching TRBD1 (5 bases). Trimming removed 6 bases at V and 3 bases at J, with 15 bases between. This CDR3 comprises 15 residues. CDR1 MNHNY and CDR2 SVGAGI come from the germline V gene (reference sequence). This CDR3 reads CASSHPGGDNQPQHF. CDR3 DNA sequence: TGTGCCAGCAGCCACCCCGGGGGGGACAATCAGCCCCAGCATTTT.

DNA for the CDR3: TGTGCCAGCTCACCGGGGACAGGGGGCTACGAGCAGTACTTC. Amino acids: CASSPGTGGYEQYF. J is TRBJ2-7 and V is TRBV18, with TRBD1 identical over 11 bases. The CDR3 contains 14 residues. Germline V CDR1 and CDR2: KGHSH, LQKENI. Unmatched junction bases numbered 1, after V lost 3 bases and J lost 3 bases.

In this sample, this clone turned up once. The chain is built from TRBV9 and TRBJ2-5; 8 positions agree with TRBD2. Germline CDR1 SGDLS, CDR2 YYNGEE. V lost 4 bases, J lost 7 bases, and 9 bases stayed unmatched. The CDR3 contains 14 residues. The CDR3 region has the DNA TGTGCCAGCAGCTCCTCGGGGGGGCGGGTGACCCAGTACTTC. It encodes CASSSSGGRVTQYF.

This chain links TRBV19 with TRBJ2-7; 9 bases are shared with TRBD1. Germline values: CDR1 LNHDA, CDR2 SQIVND (reference sequence). V was clipped by 7 bases and J by 6 bases; unmatched bases: 7. The CDR3 contains 13 residues. The CDR3 protein is CASTRTGAGEQYF. CDR3 DNA sequence: TGTGCCAGTACCCGGACAGGGGCGGGCGAGCAGTACTTC. The whole variable domain, remainder taken from reference TRBV19 and TRBJ2-7, is DGGITQSPKYLFRKEGQNVTLSCEQNLNHDAMYWYRQDPGQGLRLIYYSQIVNDFQKGDIAEGYSVSREKKESFPLTVTSAQKNPTAFYLCASTRTGAGEQYFGPGTRLTVT.

This chain joins TRBV4-2 and TRBJ2-5, with 9 bases aligning to TRBD2. CDR1 is LGHNA and CDR2 is YNFKEQ in the germline V gene. The CDR3 covers 16 residues. J gave up 5 bases and V 1 base, and 8 bases lay outside the gene matches. The CDR3, as DNA: TGTGCCAGCAGCCAAGTGTGGCGGGGGGGCTCGGAGACCCAGTACTTC. This sequence encodes CASSQVWRGGSETQYF.

The chain employs TRBV7-8 and TRBJ2-5; D possibly corresponds to TRBD2 (6 bases). Per germline, CDR1 SGHVS and CDR2 FQNEAQ. This CDR3 spans 16 amino acids. Trimming cost V 1 base and J 1 base, with 13 bases left between them. CDR3 region: CASSLGGAPTQETQYF. CDR3 coding DNA: TGTGCCAGCAGCTTAGGCGGGGCGCCAACCCAAGAGACCCAGTACTTC.

The chain uses TRBV6-6 and TRBJ1-2; tentatively, D is TRBD1 (6 bases). This CDR3 contains 15 residues. The V end was cut by 2 bases, the J end by 5 bases, with 15 bases between. Germline CDR1 is MNHNY and CDR2 is SVGAGI (reference sequence). The CDR3 here is CASSYLDGQPYGYTF. As DNA, the CDR3 is TGTGCCAGCAGTTACCTTGACGGACAGCCGTATGGCTACACCTTC.

J is TRBJ2-3 and V is TRBV6-5; D possibly corresponds to TRBD2 (5 bases). Germline V gene lookup returns CDR1 MNHEY and CDR2 SVGAGI. V was cut by 8 bases and J by 4 bases, with 19 bases left in between. This CDR3 is 15 amino acids long. The CDR3 protein is CASQLARGRSDTQYF. DNA for the CDR3: TGTGCCAGCCAACTTGCTCGGGGTCGGTCAGATACGCAGTATTTT.

This clone was counted a few times. The genes are TRBV30 and TRBJ1-5; TRBD1 might be the D (6 bases). Per the germline V gene, CDR1 is GTSNPN and CDR2 is SVGIG (reference sequence). The CDR3 spans 14 residues. The germline V and J ends were trimmed by 3 bases and 7 bases, with 16 bases remaining between them. The CDR3 loop is CAWRAGGQEQPQHF. The DNA for the CDR3 is TGTGCCTGGAGGGCGGGGGGACAAGAACAGCCCCAGCATTTT.

Concerning this clone: The same CDR3 also results from other DNA sequences found in this sample. V and J are TRBV9 and TRBJ1-1; D perhaps matches TRBD1 (6 bases). From germline, CDR1 is SGDLS and CDR2 YYNGEE. CDR3 length equals 12 residues. The V end was cut by 5 bases, the J end by 10 bases, with 15 bases between. The CDR3 DNA reads as TGTGCCAGCAGTCCACAGGGAGCACGAGCTTTCTTT. Its protein is CASSPQGARAFF.

The chain carries TRBV6-4 and TRBJ2-1, with 9 bases fitting TRBD2. This CDR3 spans 14 amino acids. Germline loops: CDR1 MRHNA, CDR2 SNTAGT. Germline trimming cut 6 bases from V and 6 bases from J; bases unmatched to any gene: 6. As DNA, the CDR3 is TGTGCCAGCAGGGCGGGGGGGACCTTCAATGAGCAGTTCTTC. This codes for CASRAGGTFNEQFF.

The genes are TRBV7-3 and TRBJ2-7; TRBD2 aligns across 13 bases. Trimming cost V 5 bases and J 7 bases; bases outside gene matches: 5. This CDR3 region has 14 residues. Germline CDR1 and CDR2: SGHTA and FQGTGA. The CDR3 here is CASSELAGGNEQYF. Here the CDR3 DNA reads TGTGCCAGCAGCGAACTAGCGGGGGGGAATGAGCAGTACTTC.

The chain couples TRBV14 to TRBJ2-5; D unresolved. The CDR3 covers 12 residues. Trimming shortened V by 2 bases and J by 5 bases, and 6 bases separated the two germline ends. The germline V gene encodes CDR1 SGHDN and CDR2 FVKESK. CDR3 amino acids: CASSQLVETQYF. CDR3 coding DNA: TGTGCCAGCAGCCAACTCGTGGAGACCCAGTACTTC.

V is TRBV30 and J is TRBJ2-1; maybe TRBD1 (6 bases). With 2 bases removed from V and 10 bases from J, the gap between germline ends came to 9 bases. Germline CDR1 GTSNPN, CDR2 SVGIG (reference sequence). CDR3 size: 11 residues. The CDR3 DNA is TGTGCCTGGAGTCTGGACAGAGAGCAGTTCTTC. It translates to CAWSLDREQFF.

The V gene is TRBV18, the J gene TRBJ2-7; 10 bases align to TRBD2. J lost 3 bases, V lost 2 bases, and 7 bases had no gene match. The germline V gene has CDR1 KGHSH and CDR2 LQKENI. CDR3 size: 16 residues. The CDR3 region has the DNA TGTGCCAGCTCACCAACGGCCAGCGGGGGGGTCTACGAGCAGTACTTC. As protein: CASSPTASGGVYEQYF.

The chain has TRBV7-2 and TRBJ1-5, with D hard to call. Looked up from germline, CDR1 is SGHTA and CDR2 is FQGNSA. Between the trimmed V and J ends, which lost 4 bases and 2 bases, there was a span of 9 bases. This CDR3 has 14 amino acids. For the CDR3, the DNA is TGTGCCAGCAGCTCCCCCGCAGGCAATCAGCCCCAGCATTTT. This codes for CASSSPAGNQPQHF.

This clone was counted once. The genes are TRBV5-4 and TRBJ1-3; weak D call: TRBD1 (5 bases). This CDR3 spans 13 amino acids. The V end was cut by 2 bases, the J end by 2 bases, with 5 bases between. In germline, CDR1 is SGHNT, CDR2 YYREEE (reference sequence). CDR3 loop: CASSFRAGNTIYF. The CDR3 coding sequence is TGTGCCAGCAGCTTCAGGGCTGGAAACACCATATATTTT.

The chain combines TRBV19 with TRBJ1-2; 8 bases are shared with TRBD1. With V trimmed by 4 bases and J by 8 bases, 12 bases remained unmatched. Germline V CDR1 and CDR2: LNHDA, SQIVND (reference sequence). This CDR3 spans 15 amino acids. CDR3 amino acids: CASSKGFWTGSGYTF. DNA of the CDR3: TGTGCCAGTAGTAAAGGATTTTGGACAGGGAGCGGCTACACCTTC.

The chain recombines TRBV6-5 with TRBJ1-3; 8 bases match TRBD1. Germline V gene sequence: CDR1 MNHEY, CDR2 SVGAGI. Trimming took 4 bases from V and 0 from J; bases not matched to a gene: 5. The CDR3 loop spans 16 amino acids. In DNA form, the CDR3 reads TGTGCCAGCAGTTCTCGACAGGGGCTCTCTGGAAACACCATATATTTT. As protein: CASSSRQGLSGNTIYF.

The rearrangement joins TRBV9 to TRBJ2-2, with 8 bases identical to TRBD2. V lost 0 bases to trimming and J lost 7 bases; unmatched junction nucleotides: 5. CDR3 length: 15 residues. Germline CDR1 reads SGDLS; CDR2 reads YYNGEE. The DNA for the CDR3 is TGTGCCAGCAGCGTAGCTGGGACTAGTTTCGGGGAGCTGTTTTTT. Translation gives CASSVAGTSFGELFF.

This chain joins TRBV5-1 and TRBJ2-5, with 8 bases aligning to TRBD2. Germline V lookup: CDR1 SGHRS, CDR2 YFSETQ. The CDR3 covers 15 residues. Trimming took 3 bases from V and 5 from J; bases not matched to a gene: 9. For the CDR3, the DNA is TGCGCCAGCAGCTCCGTAGCGGGGCAAAGGGAGACCCAGTACTTC. Encoded protein: CASSSVAGQRETQYF.

A single count supports this clone. The rearrangement joins TRBV7-3 to TRBJ2-7, with TRBD1 as a possible D gene (6 bases). The CDR3 loop spans 13 amino acids. Per the germline V gene, CDR1 is SGHTA and CDR2 is FQGTGA. The V gene lost 2 bases and the J gene lost 3 bases, with 8 bases spanning the gap. The CDR3 nucleotides read TGTGCCAGCAGCTTAGGCAGGGGCTACGAGCAGTACTTC. Amino acid sequence: CASSLGRGYEQYF.

The chain recombines TRBV7-2 with TRBJ2-5, with TRBD2 identical over 8 bases. J lost 7 bases, V lost 2 bases, and 6 bases had no gene match. CDR1 and CDR2 (germline): SGHTA, FQGNSA. CDR3 length: 14 residues. CDR3 amino acids: CASSLTGAGGTQYF. CDR3 nucleotide sequence: TGTGCCAGCAGCTTAACGGGGGCGGGAGGGACCCAGTACTTC.

The chain has TRBV13 and TRBJ2-7, with 9 bases lining up with TRBD1. Germline V gene data show CDR1 as PRHDT and CDR2 as FYEKMQ (reference sequence). J was trimmed by 12 bases and V by 4 bases; bases with no gene match: 19. This CDR3 has 16 residues. For the CDR3, the DNA is TGTGCCAGCAGCTCCCCCCCGGGACAGGGTTCCGCGGCACGGTACTTC. Residues: CASSSPPGQGSAARYF. The full variable domain, with the rest looked up from reference TRBV13 and TRBJ2-7, is AAGVIQSPRHLIKEKRETATLKCYPIPRHDTVYWYQQGPGQDPQFLISFYEKMQSDKGSIPDRFSAQQFSDYHSELNMSSLELGDSALYFCASSSPPGQGSAARYFGPGTRLTVT.

The rearrangement joins TRBV20-1 to TRBJ1-2; D unclear. The CDR3 runs 11 residues. Deletions cut 5 bases from V and 11 bases from J, with 15 bases between. Per the germline V gene, CDR1 is DFQATT and CDR2 is SNEGSKA (reference sequence). The CDR3 DNA reads as TGCAGTGCTGACCTGACGGGGTGGTACACCTTC. It yields the protein CSADLTGWYTF.